This TCR beta chain stems from a study of cytomegalovirus exposure and HLA in healthy donors. The PCR contained 60 Vbeta and 13 Jbeta primers. Libraries were prepared by immunoSEQ multiplex PCR; TCRdb keeps only in-frame clonotypes and omits some of them. The sample shows about 82,000 clones, over 9% of them seen only once. In its sample, this clone was seen a few times. Its antigen is not identified. Trimming left V 7 bases short and J 2 bases short, with 17 bases between. This CDR3 contains 15 residues. CDR1 is MNHEY and CDR2 is SMNVEV in the germline V gene (reference sequence). Study observations and caveats: Highest at DRB1 and lowest at HLA-C, TCR association rates differed among HLA loci in a later analysis.

V usage is TRBV27 and J usage is TRBJ1-1; D not certain. The sequencing sample was made of PBMCs. This clonotype was sampled from a man aged 60 to 69 in good health and CMV-seropositive. The CDR3 bases are TGTGCCAGCACCCTCACGGAAGGGAGTAACACTGAAGCTTTCTTT. It is translated as CASTLTEGSNTEAFF.